This is a list of T cell receptor beta chains from one sample in a study of T cells in Graves' hyperthyroidism and ophthalmopathy. TCRdb re-analysed the multiplex PCR reads in MiXCR, keeping a single row per CDR3 protein. Found here are about 360,000 distinct CDR3 sequences, 13% of them singletons; the top ten hold about 20%. The sample taken for sequencing was blood. The receptors stem from a man between 25 and 39 years old with Graves' hyperthyroidism that later progressed to Graves' ophthalmopathy. Each CDR3 is given without its conserved first and last residue. Each record gives: V gene, J gene, CDR3 protein.

v_gene: TRBV4-1; j_gene: TRBJ2-5; CDR3aa: ASSRPGRTETQY
v_gene: TRBV24-1; j_gene: TRBJ2-5; CDR3aa: ATSEIGQGREETQY
v_gene: TRBV20-1; j_gene: TRBJ2-1; CDR3aa: SAQTGTNNEQF
v_gene: TRBV7-9; j_gene: TRBJ2-3; CDR3aa: ASSPPPLNSDLTDTQY
v_gene: TRBV11-1; j_gene: TRBJ2-5; CDR3aa: ASSLAPRRSTETQY
v_gene: TRBV12-3/TRBV12-4; j_gene: TRBJ1-1; CDR3aa: ASNPSGGGTEAF
v_gene: TRBV9; j_gene: TRBJ1-3; CDR3aa: ASSVGGFSGNTIY
v_gene: TRBV6-6; j_gene: TRBJ2-1; CDR3aa: ASSYSNGPYNEQF
v_gene: TRBV5-1; j_gene: TRBJ1-2; CDR3aa: ASSLTSGTANYGYT
v_gene: TRBV30; j_gene: TRBJ1-1; CDR3aa: AWRAGSVMNTEAF
v_gene: TRBV7-7; j_gene: TRBJ2-5; CDR3aa: ASSLGRHLETQY
v_gene: TRBV10-3; j_gene: TRBJ2-7; CDR3aa: AIRSGGQFDEQY
v_gene: TRBV27; j_gene: TRBJ1-5; CDR3aa: ASSLIPPEGRNQPQH
v_gene: TRBV28; j_gene: TRBJ1-5; CDR3aa: ASWDRGWDQPQH
v_gene: TRBV6-2/TRBV6-3; j_gene: TRBJ1-2; CDR3aa: ASSWDRGNYGYT
v_gene: TRBV28; j_gene: TRBJ1-2; CDR3aa: ASSLSDRNHGYT
v_gene: TRBV12-3/TRBV12-4; j_gene: TRBJ1-1; CDR3aa: ASRVTGALLEAF
v_gene: TRBV6-1; j_gene: TRBJ2-3; CDR3aa: ASSEGIGNADTQY
v_gene: TRBV5-5; j_gene: TRBJ2-7; CDR3aa: ASRFDRGAYEQY
v_gene: TRBV7-3; j_gene: TRBJ1-2; CDR3aa: ASSPQGASGYT
v_gene: TRBV5-4; j_gene: TRBJ2-3; CDR3aa: ASSPGLAGRNTDTQY
v_gene: TRBV5-6; j_gene: TRBJ2-5; CDR3aa: ASSHLMVAGYQETQY
v_gene: TRBV4-1; j_gene: TRBJ1-5; CDR3aa: ASSQGRAPSNQPQH
v_gene: TRBV28; j_gene: TRBJ2-1; CDR3aa: ASSLGRTSYNEQF
v_gene: TRBV28; j_gene: TRBJ1-5; CDR3aa: ASRTGTGKGPQH
v_gene: TRBV11-2; j_gene: TRBJ2-7; CDR3aa: ASSSGTEVEQY